This T cell receptor beta chain is from a study of cytomegalovirus exposure and HLA in healthy donors. Findings and caveats of the study: There were a few CMV-associated chains whose specificity for CMV antigens was confirmed in vitro. In terms of immune exposure information, only CMV serostatus was available.

PCR involved 60 Vbeta and 13 Jbeta primers. The protocol was immunoSEQ multiplex PCR, while the TCRdb copy is restricted to in-frame clones and leaves out a portion. The sample contains more than 100,000 clones, over 50% of which appear only once. The donors were healthy bone marrow donors. Comment on this clone: What it binds is unknown.

Germline CDR1 and CDR2: MRHNA and SNTAGT. V was clipped by 4 bases and J by 1 base, with 16 bases between them. The CDR3 consists of 16 residues. The receptor was isolated from a woman in her thirties or forties in good health and CMV-seropositive. This rearrangement joins TRBV6-4 to TRBJ2-5; D is perhaps TRBD2 (7 bases). The sample consisted of PBMCs. The CDR3 loop is CASSAQEGGGQETQYF. The CDR3 DNA sequence: TGTGCCAGCAGTGCCCAGGAGGGAGGGGGCCAAGAGACCCAGTACTTC.